This TCR beta chain is drawn from a study of blood T cell repertoires in COVID-19. Study in general: The United States, Italy and Spain provided the acute and convalescent COVID-19 samples.

This clone was recorded a few times. Repertoires were generated with immunoSEQ multiplex PCR, while TCRdb's copy carries only in-frame clones and drops some. This sample has 250,000 to 300,000 clones, with approximately 85% found just once. Germline-derived CDR1 and CDR2 are MNHNS and SASEGT. The CDR3 runs 16 residues. The ends were cut back, 2 bases at V and 6 bases at J, with 16 bases in the middle. The clonotype was recovered from a man in his fifties or sixties with active or convalescent COVID-19. Sequenced input: peripheral blood. This chain joins TRBV6-1 and TRBJ2-2; possible D gene TRBD1, 5 bases. The CDR3 DNA follows: TGTGCCAGCAGTGAAAGGCCCGGCAGGGCCTCCGGGGAGCTGTTTTTT. Translated: CASSERPGRASGELFF.